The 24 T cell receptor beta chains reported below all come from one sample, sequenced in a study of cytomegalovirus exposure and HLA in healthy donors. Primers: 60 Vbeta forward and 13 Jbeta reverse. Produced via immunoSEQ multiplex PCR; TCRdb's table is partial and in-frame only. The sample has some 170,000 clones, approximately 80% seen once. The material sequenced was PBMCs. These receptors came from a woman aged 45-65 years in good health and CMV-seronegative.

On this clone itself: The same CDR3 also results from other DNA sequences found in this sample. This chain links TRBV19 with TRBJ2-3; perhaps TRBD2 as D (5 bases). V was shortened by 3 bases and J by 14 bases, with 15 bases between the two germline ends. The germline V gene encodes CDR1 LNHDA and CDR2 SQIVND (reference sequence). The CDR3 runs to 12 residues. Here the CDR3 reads CASSMLSEGLYF. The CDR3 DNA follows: TGTGCCAGTAGTATGCTAAGCGAGGGTTTGTATTTT.

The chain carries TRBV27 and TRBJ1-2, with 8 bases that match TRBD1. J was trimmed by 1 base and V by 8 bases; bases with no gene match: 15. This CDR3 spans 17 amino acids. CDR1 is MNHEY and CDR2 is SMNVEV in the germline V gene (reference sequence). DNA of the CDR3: TGTGCCAGCGCTGCCGGACAGGGCCTCGGGGTTAACTATGGCTACACCTTC. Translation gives CASAAGQGLGVNYGYTF.

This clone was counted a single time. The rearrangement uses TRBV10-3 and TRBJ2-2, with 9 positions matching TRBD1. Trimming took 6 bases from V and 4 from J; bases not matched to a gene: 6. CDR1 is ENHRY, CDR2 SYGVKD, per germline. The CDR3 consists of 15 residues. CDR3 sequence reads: CAIRGQGLSTGELFF. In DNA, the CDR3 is TGTGCCATCAGGGGACAGGGCTTGAGCACCGGGGAGCTGTTTTTT.

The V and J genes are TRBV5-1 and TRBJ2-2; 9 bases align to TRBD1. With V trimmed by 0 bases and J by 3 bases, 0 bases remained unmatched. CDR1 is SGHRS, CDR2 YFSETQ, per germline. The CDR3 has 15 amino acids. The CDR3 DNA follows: TGCGCCAGCAGCTTGGACAGGGGGCACACCGGGGAGCTGTTTTTT. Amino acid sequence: CASSLDRGHTGELFF.

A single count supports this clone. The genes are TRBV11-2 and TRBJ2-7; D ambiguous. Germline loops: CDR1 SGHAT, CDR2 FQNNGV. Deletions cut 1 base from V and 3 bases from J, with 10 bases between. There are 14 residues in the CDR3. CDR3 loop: CASSLGLPHYEQYF. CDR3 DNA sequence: TGTGCCAGCAGCTTAGGTCTACCGCACTACGAGCAGTACTTC.

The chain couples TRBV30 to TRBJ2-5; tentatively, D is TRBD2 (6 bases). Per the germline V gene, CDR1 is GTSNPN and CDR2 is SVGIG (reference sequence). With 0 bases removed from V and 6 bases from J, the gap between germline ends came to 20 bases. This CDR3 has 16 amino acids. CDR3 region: CAWSVQRRGFRQTQYF. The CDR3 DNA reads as TGTGCCTGGAGTGTTCAAAGGAGGGGCTTTAGGCAGACCCAGTACTTC.

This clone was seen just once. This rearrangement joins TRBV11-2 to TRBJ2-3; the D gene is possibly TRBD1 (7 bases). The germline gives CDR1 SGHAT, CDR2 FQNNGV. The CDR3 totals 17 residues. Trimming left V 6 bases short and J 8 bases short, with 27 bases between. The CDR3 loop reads CASRPKAGRGTWGTQYF. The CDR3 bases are TGTGCCAGCAGACCCAAAGCGGGCAGGGGGACTTGGGGTACGCAGTATTTT.

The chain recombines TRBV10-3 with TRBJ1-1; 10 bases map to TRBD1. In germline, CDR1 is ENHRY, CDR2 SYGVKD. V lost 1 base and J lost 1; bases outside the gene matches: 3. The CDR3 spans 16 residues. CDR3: CAISEYGTGENTEAFF. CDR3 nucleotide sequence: TGTGCCATCAGTGAGTATGGGACAGGGGAGAACACTGAAGCTTTCTTT.

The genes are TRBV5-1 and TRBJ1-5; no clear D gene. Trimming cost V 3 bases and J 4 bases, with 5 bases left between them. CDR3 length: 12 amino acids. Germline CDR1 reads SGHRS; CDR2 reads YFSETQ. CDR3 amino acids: CASSSVNQPQHF. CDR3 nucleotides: TGCGCCAGCAGCTCGGTGAATCAGCCCCAGCATTTT.

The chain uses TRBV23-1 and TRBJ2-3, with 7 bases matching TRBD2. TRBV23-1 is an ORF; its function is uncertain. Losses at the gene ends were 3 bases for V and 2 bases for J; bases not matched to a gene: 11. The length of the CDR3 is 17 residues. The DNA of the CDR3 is TGCGCCAGCAGTCAGGCTCCGGGACTACCTTACACAGATACGCAGTATTTT. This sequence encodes CASSQAPGLPYTDTQYF.

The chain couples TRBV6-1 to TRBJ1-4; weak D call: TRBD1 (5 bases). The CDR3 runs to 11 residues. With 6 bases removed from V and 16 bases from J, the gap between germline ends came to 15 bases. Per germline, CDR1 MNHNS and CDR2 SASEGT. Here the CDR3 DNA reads TGTGCCAGCAGCCTCAACGGGGGAACGTTTTTT. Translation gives CASSLNGGTFF.

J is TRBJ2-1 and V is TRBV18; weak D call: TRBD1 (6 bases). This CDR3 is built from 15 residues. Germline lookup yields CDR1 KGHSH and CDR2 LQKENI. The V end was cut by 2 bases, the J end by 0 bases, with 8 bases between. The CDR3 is CASSPDRSSYNEQFF. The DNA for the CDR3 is TGTGCCAGCTCACCAGACAGGAGCTCCTACAATGAGCAGTTCTTC.

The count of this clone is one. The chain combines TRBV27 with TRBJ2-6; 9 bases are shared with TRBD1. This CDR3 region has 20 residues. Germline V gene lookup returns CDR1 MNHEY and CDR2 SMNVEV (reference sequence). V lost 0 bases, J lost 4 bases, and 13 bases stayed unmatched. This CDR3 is CASSLSRGQGYSPGANVLTF. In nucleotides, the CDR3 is TGTGCCAGCAGTTTATCGAGGGGACAGGGATATTCACCCGGGGCCAACGTCCTGACTTTC.

Here the CDR3 reads CASSPFWVGQGRSNQPQHF. CDR3 bases: TGTGCCAGCAGCCCTTTCTGGGTAGGACAGGGTCGTAGCAATCAGCCCCAGCATTTT. The chain combines TRBV28 with TRBJ1-5; 8 bases match TRBD1. This CDR3 spans 19 amino acids. CDR1 is MDHEN and CDR2 is SYDVKM in the germline V gene. The V gene end was trimmed by 6 bases and the J gene end by 0 bases; junction bases not matched to a gene: 16.

The CDR3: CASSGTDRSWPEAFF. CDR3 DNA sequence: TGTGCCAGCAGCGGGACGGACAGGTCGTGGCCTGAAGCTTTCTTT. V and J are TRBV7-9 and TRBJ1-1; TRBD1 agrees at 7 bases. V dropped 5 bases and J dropped 6; count of bases not matched to a gene: 12. The CDR3 runs 15 residues. Germline V gene sequence: CDR1 SEHNR, CDR2 FQNEAQ (reference sequence).

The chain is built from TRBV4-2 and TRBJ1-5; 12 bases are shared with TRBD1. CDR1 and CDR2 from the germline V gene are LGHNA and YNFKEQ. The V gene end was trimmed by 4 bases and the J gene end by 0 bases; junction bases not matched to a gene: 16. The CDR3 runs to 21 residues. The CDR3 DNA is TGTGCCAGCAGCCCCGGGACAGGGGGCGGTGGAAGGGCGTATAGCAATCAGCCCCAGCATTTT. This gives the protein CASSPGTGGGGRAYSNQPQHF.

The chain's CDR3 is CASSYSIYFSAYEQYF. CDR3 sequence (DNA): TGTGCCAGCAGTTATTCAATCTATTTTTCCGCCTACGAGCAGTACTTC. The J gene is TRBJ2-7, the V gene TRBV6-5; D not resolved. The V end was cut by 3 bases, the J end by 2 bases, with 17 bases between. CDR3 length: 16 residues. The germline gives CDR1 MNHEY, CDR2 SVGAGI.

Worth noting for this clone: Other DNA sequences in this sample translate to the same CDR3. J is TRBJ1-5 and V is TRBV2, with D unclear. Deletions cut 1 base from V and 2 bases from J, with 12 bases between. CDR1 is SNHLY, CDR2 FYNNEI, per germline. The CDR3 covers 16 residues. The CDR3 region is CASSEVGQVGNQPQHF. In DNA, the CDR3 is TGTGCCAGCAGTGAAGTAGGCCAGGTGGGCAATCAGCCCCAGCATTTT.

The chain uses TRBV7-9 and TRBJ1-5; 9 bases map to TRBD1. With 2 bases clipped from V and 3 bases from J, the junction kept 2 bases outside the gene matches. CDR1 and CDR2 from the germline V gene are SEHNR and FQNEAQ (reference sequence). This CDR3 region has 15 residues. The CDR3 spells CASSLTGGYNQPQHF. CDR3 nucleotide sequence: TGTGCCAGCAGCTTAACAGGGGGCTACAATCAGCCCCAGCATTTT.

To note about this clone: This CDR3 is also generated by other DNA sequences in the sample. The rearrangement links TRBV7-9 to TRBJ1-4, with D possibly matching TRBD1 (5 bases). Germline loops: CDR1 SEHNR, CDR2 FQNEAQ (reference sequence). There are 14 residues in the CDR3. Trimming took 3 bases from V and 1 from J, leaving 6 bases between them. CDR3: CASSLGGTNEKLFF. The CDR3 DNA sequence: TGTGCCAGCAGCTTGGGGGGAACTAATGAAAAACTGTTTTTT.

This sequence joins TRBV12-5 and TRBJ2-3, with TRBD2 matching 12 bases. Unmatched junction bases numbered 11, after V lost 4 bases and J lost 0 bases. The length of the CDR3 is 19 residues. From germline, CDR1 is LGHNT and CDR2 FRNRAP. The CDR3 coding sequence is TGTGCTAGTGGTTCGCCTCGACTAGCGGGGGCCGGTAGCACAGATACGCAGTATTTT. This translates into CASGSPRLAGAGSTDTQYF.

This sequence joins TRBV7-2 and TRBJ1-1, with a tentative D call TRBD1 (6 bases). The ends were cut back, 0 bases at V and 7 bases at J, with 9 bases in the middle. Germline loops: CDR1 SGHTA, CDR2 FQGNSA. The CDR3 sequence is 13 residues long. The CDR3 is CASSLALDSEAFF. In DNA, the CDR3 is TGTGCCAGCAGCTTAGCGTTGGACAGTGAAGCTTTCTTT.

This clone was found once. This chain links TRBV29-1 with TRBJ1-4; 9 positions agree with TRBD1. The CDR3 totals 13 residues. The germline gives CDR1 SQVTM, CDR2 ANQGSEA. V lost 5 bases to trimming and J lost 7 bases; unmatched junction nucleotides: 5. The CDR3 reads CSVIQGAGEKLFF. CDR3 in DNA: TGCAGCGTTATACAGGGGGCGGGTGAAAAACTGTTTTTT.

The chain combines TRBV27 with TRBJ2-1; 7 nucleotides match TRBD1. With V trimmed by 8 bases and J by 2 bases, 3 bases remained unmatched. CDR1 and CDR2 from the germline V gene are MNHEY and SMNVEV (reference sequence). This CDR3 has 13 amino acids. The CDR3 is CASRQGTYNEQFF. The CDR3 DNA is TGTGCCAGCCGACAGGGAACCTACAATGAGCAGTTCTTC.